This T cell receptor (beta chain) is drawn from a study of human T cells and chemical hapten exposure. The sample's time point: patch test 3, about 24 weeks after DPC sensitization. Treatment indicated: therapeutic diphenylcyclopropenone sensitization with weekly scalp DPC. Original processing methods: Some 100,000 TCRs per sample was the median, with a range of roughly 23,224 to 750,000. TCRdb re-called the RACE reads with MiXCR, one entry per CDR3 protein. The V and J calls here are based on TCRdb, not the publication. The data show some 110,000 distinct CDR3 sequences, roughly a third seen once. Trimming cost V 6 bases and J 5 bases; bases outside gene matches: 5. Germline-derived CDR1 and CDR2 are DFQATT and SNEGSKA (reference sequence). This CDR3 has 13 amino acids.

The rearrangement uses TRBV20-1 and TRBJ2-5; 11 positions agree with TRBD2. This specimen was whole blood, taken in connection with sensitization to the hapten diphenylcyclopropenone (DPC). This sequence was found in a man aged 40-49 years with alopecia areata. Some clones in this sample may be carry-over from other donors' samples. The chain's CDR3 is CSAKPSGRETQYF. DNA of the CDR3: TGCAGTGCGAAGCCTAGCGGGAGGGAGACCCAGTACTTC.